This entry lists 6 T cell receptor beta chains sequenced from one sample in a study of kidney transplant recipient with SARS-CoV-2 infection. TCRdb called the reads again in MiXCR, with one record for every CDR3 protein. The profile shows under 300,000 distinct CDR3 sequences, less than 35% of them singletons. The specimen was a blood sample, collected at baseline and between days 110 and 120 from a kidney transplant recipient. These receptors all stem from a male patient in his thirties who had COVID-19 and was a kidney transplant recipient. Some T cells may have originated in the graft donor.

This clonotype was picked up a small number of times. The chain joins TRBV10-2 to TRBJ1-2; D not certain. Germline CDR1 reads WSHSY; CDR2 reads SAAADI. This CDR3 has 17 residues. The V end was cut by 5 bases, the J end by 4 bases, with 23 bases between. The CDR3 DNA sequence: TGCGCCAGCAGTACTTATGACACTTCTAGAAAGACCTATGGCTACACCTTC. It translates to CASSTYDTSRKTYGYTF.

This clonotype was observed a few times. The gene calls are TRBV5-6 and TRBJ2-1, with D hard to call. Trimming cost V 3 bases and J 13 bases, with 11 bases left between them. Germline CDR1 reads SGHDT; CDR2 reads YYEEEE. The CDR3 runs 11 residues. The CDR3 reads CASSSAQYQFF. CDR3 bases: TGTGCCAGCAGCTCCGCCCAGTATCAGTTCTTC.

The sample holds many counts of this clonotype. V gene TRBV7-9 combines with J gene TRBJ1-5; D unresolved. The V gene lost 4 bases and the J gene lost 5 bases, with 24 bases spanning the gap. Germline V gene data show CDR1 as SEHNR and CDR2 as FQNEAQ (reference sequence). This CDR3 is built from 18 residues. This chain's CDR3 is CASSSSVAATAQDQPQHF. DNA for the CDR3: TGTGCCAGCAGCTCCTCGGTGGCAGCAACAGCTCAAGATCAGCCCCAGCATTTT.

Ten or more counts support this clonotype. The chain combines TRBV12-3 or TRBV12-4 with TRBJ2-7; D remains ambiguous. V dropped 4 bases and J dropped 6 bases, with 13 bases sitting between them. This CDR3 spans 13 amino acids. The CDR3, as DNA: TGTGCCAGCAGTTCGTCCCTGCCCGCCGAGCAGTACTTC. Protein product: CASSSSLPAEQYF.

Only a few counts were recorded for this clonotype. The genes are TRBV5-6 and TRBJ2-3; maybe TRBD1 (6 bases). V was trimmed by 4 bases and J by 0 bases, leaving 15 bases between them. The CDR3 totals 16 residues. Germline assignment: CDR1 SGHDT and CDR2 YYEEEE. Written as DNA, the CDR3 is TGTGCCAGCAGCCCCACCGGGACAATAAGCACAGATACGCAGTATTTT. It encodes CASSPTGTISTDTQYF.

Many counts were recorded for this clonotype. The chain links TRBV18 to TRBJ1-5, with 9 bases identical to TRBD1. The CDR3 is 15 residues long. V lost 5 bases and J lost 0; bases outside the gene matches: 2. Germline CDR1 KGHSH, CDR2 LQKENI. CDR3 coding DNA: TGTGCCAGCTCAGCACAGGGGGCTAGCAATCAGCCCCAGCATTTT. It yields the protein CASSAQGASNQPQHF.